This TCR beta chain came from a study of blood T cells in healthy people across ages. The use of a sample-barcoded 5' primer and a J-beta primer mix characterized a second PCR of 7 to 11 cycles. Each cDNA molecule carried a tag from a template-switch adaptor that contained 12 random nucleotides. From the 5' RACE reads, TCRdb called clonotypes with MiXCR, one entry per CDR3 protein. The data contain approximately 960,000 distinct CDR3 sequences, under 35% of them singletons. V shed 3 bases and J shed 13 bases, with 22 bases lying between them. The length of the CDR3 is 15 residues. CDR1 and CDR2 (germline): LNHDA, SQIVND (reference sequence). Turning to this clonotype: This may arise from a read error, as a much more abundant clone is one base away.

These same data were also listed under a study on T cells of mothers and their children.

V usage is TRBV19 and J usage is TRBJ2-4; weak D call: TRBD1 (6 bases). Sequencing was performed on blood. The receptor comes from a woman between 35 and 50 years old in good health. CDR3 amino acids: CASSMGAGPYNEQYF. The CDR3 nucleotides are TGTGCCAGTAGTATGGGGGCAGGGCCATACAATGAGCAGTACTTC.